This T cell receptor (beta chain) was obtained from a study of regulatory T cells in long-lasting Graves disease. Notes on the study in general: New patients shared about 880 public clonotypes, fewer than the approximately 2,500 shared by persistent patients. Accuracy was possibly reduced by small sample size.

Arm-PCR of CDR3 regions with iRepertoire HTBI primers generated TCR beta libraries. TCRdb itself ran the multiplex PCR reads through MiXCR, one entry per CDR3 protein. The sample lists about 620,000 distinct CDR3 sequences; 15% to 20% were seen once. Time point: newly diagnosed GD, antithyroid drugs for less than 3 months. Researchers made the TCR library from RNA that was extracted from PBMCs. Staff drew around 8.6 milliliters of peripheral blood into EDTA tubes. Details on this clonotype: Its antigen remains unknown.

This CDR3 contains 14 residues. The germline gives CDR1 MNHEY, CDR2 SMNVEV (reference sequence). V shed 6 bases and J 6 bases; nucleotides not matched to a gene: 4. The same sample was also used in a study of T cells in Graves' hyperthyroidism and ophthalmopathy. Per that study: Patients were excluded for uncontrolled infection, other autoimmune disease, pregnancy or lactation.

The chain couples TRBV27 to TRBJ2-1; TRBD2 matches 11 bases. The input for sequencing was peripheral blood mononuclear cells (PBMCs), taken at new diagnosis, from a patient treated with antithyroid drugs. The source is a young woman with Graves disease. CDR3 nucleotide sequence: TGTGCCAGCAGAGTGACTAGCGGGATCAATGAGCAGTTCTTC. This gives the protein CASRVTSGINEQFF.